This TCR beta chain was recorded in a study of T cells in localized non-small cell lung cancer. The data were produced by immunoSEQ multiplex PCR, yet TCRdb's version contains in-frame clones alone and is incomplete. The sample lists approximately 50,000 clones, about 88% occurring once. V lost 2 bases and J 1 base, leaving 12 bases between the germline ends. Germline CDR1 LNHDA, CDR2 SQIVND (reference sequence). The CDR3 is 16 amino acids. Sequencing used PBMCs, obtained before any cancer treatment. This sequence originates from a man aged 35-69 years with stage II lung adenocarcinoma. J is TRBJ1-5 and V is TRBV19; D uncertain. CDR3 protein: CASSILRVNSNQPQHF. The DNA for the CDR3 is TGTGCCAGTAGTATACTAAGGGTAAACAGCAATCAGCCCCAGCATTTT.